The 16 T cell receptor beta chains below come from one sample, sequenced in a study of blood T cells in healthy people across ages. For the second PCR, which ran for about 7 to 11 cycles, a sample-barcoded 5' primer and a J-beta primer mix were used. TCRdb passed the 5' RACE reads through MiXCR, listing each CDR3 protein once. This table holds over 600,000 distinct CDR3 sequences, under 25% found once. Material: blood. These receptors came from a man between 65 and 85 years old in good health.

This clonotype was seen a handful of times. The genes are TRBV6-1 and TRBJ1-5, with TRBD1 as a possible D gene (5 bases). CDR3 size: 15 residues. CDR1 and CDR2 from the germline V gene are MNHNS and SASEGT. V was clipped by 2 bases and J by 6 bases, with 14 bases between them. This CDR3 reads CASSERAAGGQPQHF. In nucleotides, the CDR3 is TGTGCCAGCAGTGAAAGGGCGGCCGGGGGTCAGCCCCAGCATTTT.

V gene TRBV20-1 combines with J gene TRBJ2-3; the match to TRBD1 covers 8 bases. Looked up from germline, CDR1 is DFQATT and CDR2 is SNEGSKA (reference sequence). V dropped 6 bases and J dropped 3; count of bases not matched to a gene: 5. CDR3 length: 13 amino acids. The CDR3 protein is CSAPDRATDTQYF. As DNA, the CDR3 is TGCAGTGCCCCGGACAGGGCAACAGATACGCAGTATTTT.

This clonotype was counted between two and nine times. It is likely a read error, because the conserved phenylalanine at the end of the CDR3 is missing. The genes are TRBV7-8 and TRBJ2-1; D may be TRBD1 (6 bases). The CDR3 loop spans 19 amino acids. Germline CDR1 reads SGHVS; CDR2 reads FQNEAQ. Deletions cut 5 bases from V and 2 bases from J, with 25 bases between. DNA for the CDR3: TGTGCCAGCAGCCCCCAGCCCGGGGCAGGGGTGGGACCCTACAATGAGCAGTTCGTC. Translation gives CASSPQPGAGVGPYNEQFV.

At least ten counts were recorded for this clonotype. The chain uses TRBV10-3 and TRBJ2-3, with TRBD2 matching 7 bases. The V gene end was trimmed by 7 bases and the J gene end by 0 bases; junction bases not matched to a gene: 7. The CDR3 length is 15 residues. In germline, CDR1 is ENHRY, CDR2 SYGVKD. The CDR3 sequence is CAINSLAGSTDTQYF. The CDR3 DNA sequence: TGTGCCATCAACTCATTAGCGGGCAGCACAGATACGCAGTATTTT.

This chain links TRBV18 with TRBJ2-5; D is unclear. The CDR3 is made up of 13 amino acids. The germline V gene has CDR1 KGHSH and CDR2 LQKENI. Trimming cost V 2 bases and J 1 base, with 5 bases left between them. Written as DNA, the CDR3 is TGTGCCAGCTCACCAAACCTCCAAGAGACCCAGTACTTC. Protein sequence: CASSPNLQETQYF. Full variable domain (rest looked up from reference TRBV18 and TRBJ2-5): NAGVMQNPRHLVRRRGQEARLRCSPMKGHSHVYWYRQLPEEGLKFMVYLQKENIIDESGMPKERFSAEFPKEGPSILRIQQVVRGDSAAYFCASSPNLQETQYFGPGTRLLVL.

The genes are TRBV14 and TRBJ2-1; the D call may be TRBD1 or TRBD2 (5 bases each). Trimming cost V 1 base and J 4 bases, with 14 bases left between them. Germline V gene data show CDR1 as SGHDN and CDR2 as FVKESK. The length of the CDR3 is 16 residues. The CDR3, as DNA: TGTGCCAGCAGCCAAGGGGGCGGGTTCCGATACAATGAGCAGTTCTTC. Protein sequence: CASSQGGGFRYNEQFF.

CDR3 residues: CATSEGSPTDTQYF. The CDR3 bases are TGTGCCACCAGTGAAGGGAGTCCCACAGATACGCAGTATTTT. The V and J genes are TRBV24-1 and TRBJ2-3; D might be TRBD2 (5 bases). CDR3 length: 14 amino acids. Trimming cost V 4 bases and J 2 bases, with 9 bases left between them. CDR1 is KGHDR and CDR2 is SFDVKD in the germline V gene.

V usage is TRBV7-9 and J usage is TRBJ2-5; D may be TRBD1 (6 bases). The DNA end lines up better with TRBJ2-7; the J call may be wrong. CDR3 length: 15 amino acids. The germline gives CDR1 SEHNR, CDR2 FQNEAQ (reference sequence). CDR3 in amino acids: CASSPRTANSYEQYF. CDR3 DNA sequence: TGTGCCAGCAGCCCCCGGACAGCGAACTCCTACGAGCAGTACTTC.

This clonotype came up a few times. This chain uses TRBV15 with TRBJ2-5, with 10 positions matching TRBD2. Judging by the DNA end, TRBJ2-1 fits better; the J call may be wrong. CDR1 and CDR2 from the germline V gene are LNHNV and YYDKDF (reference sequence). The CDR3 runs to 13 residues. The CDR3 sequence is CATRLAGVNEQFF. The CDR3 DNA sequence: TGTGCCACCAGGCTAGCGGGAGTCAATGAGCAGTTCTTC.

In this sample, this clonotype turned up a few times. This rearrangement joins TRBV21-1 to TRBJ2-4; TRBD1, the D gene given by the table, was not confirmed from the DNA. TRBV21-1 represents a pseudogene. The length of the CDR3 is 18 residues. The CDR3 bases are TGTGCCAGCAGCGCTCCCGGGACAGGGACCGGAGCCAAAAACATTCAGTACTTC. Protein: CASSAPGTGTGAKNIQYF.

CDR3 sequence: CASSQDYIRQETQYF. CDR3 sequence (DNA): TGTGCCAGCAGCCAAGATTATATTCGACAAGAGACCCAGTACTTC. The chain links TRBV4-2 to TRBJ2-5; no definite D call. In germline, CDR1 is LGHNA, CDR2 YNFKEQ. V lost 0 bases, J lost 2 bases, and 10 bases lay in between. This CDR3 is 15 amino acids long.

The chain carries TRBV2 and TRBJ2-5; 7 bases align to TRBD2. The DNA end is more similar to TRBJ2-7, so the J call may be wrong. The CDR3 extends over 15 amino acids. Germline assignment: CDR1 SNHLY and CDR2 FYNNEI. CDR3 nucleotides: TGTGCCAGCAGTGAAGCCACTAGCGATACCTACGAGCAGTACTTC. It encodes CASSEATSDTYEQYF.

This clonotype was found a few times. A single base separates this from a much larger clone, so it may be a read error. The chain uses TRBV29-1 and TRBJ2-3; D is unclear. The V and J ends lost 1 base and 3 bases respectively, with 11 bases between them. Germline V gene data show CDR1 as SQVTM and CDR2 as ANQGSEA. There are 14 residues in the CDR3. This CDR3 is CSVEGRPATDTQYF. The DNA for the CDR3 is TGCAGCGTTGAAGGGCGGCCAGCGACAGATACGCAGTATTTT.

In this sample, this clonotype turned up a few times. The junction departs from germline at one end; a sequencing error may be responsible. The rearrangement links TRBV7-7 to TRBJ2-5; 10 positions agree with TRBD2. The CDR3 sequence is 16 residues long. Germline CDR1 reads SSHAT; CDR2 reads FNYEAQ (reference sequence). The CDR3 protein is CASSSRPSGRGETQYF. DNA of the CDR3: TGTGCTAGCAGCTCGCGTCCTAGCGGGAGAGGAGAGACCCAGTACTTC.

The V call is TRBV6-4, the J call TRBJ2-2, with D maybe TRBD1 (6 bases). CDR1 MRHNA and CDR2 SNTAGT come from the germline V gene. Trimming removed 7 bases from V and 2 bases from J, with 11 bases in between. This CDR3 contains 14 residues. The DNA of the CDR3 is TGTGCCAGCACACCGGGACAAAACACCGGGGAGCTGTTTTTT. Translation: CASTPGQNTGELFF.

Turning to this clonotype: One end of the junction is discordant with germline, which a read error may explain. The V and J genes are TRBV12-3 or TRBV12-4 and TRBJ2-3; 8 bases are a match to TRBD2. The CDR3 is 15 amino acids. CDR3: CASAPGRGSTDTQYF. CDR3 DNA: TGTGCCAGCGCCCCCGGGAGGGGTAGCACAGATACGCAATATTTT.